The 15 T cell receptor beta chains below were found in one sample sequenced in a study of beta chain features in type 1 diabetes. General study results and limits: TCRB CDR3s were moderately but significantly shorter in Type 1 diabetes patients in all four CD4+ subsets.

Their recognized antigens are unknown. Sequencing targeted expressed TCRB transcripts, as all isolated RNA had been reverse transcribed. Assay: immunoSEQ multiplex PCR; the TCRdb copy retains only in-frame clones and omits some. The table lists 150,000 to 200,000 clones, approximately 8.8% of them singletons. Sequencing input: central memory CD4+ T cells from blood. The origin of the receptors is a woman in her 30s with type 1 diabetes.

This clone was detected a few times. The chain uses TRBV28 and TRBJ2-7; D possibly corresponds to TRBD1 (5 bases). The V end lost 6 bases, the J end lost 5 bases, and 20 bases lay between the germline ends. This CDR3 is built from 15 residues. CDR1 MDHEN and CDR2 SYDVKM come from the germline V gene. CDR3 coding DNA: TGTGCCAGCAGCTCAGCCGCTGACAGTACCGACGAGCAGTACTTC. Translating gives CASSSAADSTDEQYF.

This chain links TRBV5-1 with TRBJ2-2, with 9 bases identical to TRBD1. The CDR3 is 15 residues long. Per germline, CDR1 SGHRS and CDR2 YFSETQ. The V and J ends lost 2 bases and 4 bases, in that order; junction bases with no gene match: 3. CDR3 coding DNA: TGCGCCAGCAGCTTCGGACAGGGGCCCACCGGGGAGCTGTTTTTT. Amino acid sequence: CASSFGQGPTGELFF.

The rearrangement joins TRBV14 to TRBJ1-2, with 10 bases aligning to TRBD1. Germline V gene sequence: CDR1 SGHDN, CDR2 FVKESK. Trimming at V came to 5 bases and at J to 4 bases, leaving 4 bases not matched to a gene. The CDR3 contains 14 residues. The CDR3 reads CASSWDRGGYGYTF. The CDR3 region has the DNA TGTGCCAGCAGCTGGGACAGGGGTGGCTATGGCTACACCTTC.

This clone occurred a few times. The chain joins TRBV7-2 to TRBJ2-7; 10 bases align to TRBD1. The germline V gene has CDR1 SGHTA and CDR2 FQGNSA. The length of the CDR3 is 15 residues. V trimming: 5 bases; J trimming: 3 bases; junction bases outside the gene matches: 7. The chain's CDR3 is CASSRWDRGLYEQYF. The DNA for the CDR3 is TGTGCCAGCAGCCGGTGGGACAGGGGTCTCTACGAGCAGTACTTC.

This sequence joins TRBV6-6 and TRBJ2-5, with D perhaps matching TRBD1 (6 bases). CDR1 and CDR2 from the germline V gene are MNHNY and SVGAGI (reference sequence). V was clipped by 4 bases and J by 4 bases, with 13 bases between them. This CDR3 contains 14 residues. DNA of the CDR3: TGTGCCAGCAGTTTACCTCAGGGGCTAGAGACCCAGTACTTC. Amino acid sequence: CASSLPQGLETQYF.

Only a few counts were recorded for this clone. The DNA of the CDR3 is TGTGCCACCAGCAGAGAACAGGGGGCCGGGAACTACGAGCAGTACTTC. As protein: CATSREQGAGNYEQYF. The J gene is TRBJ2-7, the V gene TRBV15; 9 nucleotides match TRBD1. V lost 0 bases and J lost 3; bases outside the gene matches: 6. This CDR3 contains 16 residues. CDR1 is LNHNV, CDR2 YYDKDF, per germline (reference sequence).

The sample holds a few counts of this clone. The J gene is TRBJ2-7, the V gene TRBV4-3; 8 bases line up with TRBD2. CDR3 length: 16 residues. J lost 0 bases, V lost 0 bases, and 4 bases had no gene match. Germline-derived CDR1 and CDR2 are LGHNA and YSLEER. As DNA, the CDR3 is TGCGCCAGCAGCCAAGATCGGCTAGCGGGCTCCTACGAGCAGTACTTC. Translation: CASSQDRLAGSYEQYF.

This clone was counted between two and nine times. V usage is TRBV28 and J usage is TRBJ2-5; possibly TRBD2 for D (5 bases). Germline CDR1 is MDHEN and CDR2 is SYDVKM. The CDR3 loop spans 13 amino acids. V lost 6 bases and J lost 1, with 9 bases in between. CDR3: CASSSGVQETQYF. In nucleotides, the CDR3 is TGTGCCAGCAGCTCCGGGGTCCAAGAGACCCAGTACTTC.

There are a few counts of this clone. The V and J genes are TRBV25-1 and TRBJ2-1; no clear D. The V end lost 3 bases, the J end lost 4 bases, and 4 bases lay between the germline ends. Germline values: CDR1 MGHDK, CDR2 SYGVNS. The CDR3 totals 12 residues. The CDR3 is CASSDRYNEQFF. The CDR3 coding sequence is TGTGCCAGCAGTGACAGATACAATGAGCAGTTCTTC.

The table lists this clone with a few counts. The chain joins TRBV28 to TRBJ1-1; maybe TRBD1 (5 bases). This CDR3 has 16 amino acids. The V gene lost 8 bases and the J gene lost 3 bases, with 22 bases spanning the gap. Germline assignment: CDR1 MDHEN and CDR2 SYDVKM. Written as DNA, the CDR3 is TGTGCCAGCTCACCTTCGTCCTCTACGGGGGACACTGAAGCTTTCTTT. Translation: CASSPSSSTGDTEAFF. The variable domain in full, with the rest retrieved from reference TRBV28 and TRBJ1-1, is DVKVTQSSRYLVKRTGEKVFLECVQDMDHENMFWYRQDPGLGLRLIYFSYDVKMKEKGDIPEGYSVSREKKERFSLILESASTNQTSMYLCASSPSSSTGDTEAFFGQGTRLTVV.

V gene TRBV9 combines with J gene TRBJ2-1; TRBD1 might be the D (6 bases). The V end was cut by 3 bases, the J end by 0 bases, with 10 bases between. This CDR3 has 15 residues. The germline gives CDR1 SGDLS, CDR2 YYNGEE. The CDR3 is CASSAQGSSYNEQFF. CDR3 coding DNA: TGTGCCAGCAGCGCTCAGGGGAGCTCCTACAATGAGCAGTTCTTC.

The CDR3, as DNA: TGTGCCAGCAGGCAAGGGGCCCAGAACACCGGGGAGCTGTTTTTT. The encoded protein is CASRQGAQNTGELFF. The chain employs TRBV7-9 and TRBJ2-2, with a possible D match to TRBD1 (5 bases). The CDR3 has 15 amino acids. The V gene lost 6 bases and the J gene lost 1 base, with 12 bases spanning the gap. The germline CDR1 and CDR2 sequences are SEHNR and FQNEAQ (reference sequence).

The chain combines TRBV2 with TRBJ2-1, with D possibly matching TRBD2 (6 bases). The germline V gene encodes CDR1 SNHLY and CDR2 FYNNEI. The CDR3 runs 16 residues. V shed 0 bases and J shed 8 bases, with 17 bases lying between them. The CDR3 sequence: CASSEAWPGESDEQFF. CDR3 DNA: TGTGCCAGCAGTGAAGCGTGGCCGGGAGAATCCGATGAGCAGTTCTTC.

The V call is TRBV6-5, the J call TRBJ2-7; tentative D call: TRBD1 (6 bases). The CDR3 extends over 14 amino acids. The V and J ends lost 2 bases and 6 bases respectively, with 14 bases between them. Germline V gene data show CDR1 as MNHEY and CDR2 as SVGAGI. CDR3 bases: TGTGCCAGCAGTTACGCAAACAGGGTTCGCGAGCAGTACTTC. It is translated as CASSYANRVREQYF.

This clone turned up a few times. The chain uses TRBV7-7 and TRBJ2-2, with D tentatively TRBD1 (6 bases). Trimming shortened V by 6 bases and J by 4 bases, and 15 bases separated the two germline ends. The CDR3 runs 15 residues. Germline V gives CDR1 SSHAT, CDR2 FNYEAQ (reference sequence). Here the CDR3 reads CASRRSSGVTGELFF. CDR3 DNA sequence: TGTGCCAGCAGACGATCGTCAGGGGTCACCGGGGAGCTGTTTTTT.